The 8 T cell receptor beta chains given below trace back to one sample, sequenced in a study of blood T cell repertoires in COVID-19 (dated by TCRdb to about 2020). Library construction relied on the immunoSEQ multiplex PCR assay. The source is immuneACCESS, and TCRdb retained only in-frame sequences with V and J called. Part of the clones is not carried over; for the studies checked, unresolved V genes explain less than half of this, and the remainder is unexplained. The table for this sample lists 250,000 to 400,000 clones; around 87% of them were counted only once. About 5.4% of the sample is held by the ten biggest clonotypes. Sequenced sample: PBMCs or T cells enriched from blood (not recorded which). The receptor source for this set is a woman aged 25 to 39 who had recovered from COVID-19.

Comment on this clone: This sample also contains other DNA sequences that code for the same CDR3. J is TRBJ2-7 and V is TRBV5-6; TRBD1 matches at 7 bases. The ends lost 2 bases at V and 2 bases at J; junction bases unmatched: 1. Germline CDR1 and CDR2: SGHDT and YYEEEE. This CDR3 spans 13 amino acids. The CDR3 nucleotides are TGTGCCAGCAGCTTCGGGACAGCCTACGAGCAGTACTTC. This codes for CASSFGTAYEQYF.

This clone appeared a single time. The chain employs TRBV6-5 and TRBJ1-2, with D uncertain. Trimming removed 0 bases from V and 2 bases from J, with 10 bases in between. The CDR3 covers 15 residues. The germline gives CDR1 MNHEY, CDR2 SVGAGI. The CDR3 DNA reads TGTGCCAGCAGTTACTCGTCTGTGAGAAACTATGGCTACACCTTC. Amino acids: CASSYSSVRNYGYTF.

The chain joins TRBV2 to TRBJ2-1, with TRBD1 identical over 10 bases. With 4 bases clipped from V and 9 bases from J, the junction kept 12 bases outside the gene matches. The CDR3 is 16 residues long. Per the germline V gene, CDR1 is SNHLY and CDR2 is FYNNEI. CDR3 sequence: CASSAESGTGVVEQFF. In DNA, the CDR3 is TGTGCCAGCAGTGCTGAATCCGGGACAGGGGTAGTTGAGCAGTTCTTC.

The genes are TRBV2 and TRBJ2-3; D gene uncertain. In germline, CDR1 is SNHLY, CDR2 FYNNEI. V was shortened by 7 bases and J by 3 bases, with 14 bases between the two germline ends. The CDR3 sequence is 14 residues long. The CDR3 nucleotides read TGTGCCAGCATACCCGGCTACGGGACAGATACGCAGTATTTT. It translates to CASIPGYGTDTQYF. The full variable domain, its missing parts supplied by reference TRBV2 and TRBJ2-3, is EPEVTQTPSHQVTQMGQEVILRCVPISNHLYFYWYRQILGQKVEFLVSFYNNEISEKSEIFDDQFSVERPDGSNFTLKIRSTKLEDSAMYFCASIPGYGTDTQYFGPGTRLTVL.

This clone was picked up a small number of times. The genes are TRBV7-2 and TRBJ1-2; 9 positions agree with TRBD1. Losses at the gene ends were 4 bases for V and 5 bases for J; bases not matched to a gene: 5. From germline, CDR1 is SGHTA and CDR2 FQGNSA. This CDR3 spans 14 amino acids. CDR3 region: CASSYTGQGYGYTF. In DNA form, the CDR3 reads TGTGCCAGCAGCTATACGGGACAGGGTTATGGCTACACCTTC.

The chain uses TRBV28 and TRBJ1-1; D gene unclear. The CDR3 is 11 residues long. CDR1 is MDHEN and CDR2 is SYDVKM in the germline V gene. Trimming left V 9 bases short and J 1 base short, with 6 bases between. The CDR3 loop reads CASRGNTEAFF. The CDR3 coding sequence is TGTGCCAGTCGAGGGAACACTGAAGCTTTCTTT.

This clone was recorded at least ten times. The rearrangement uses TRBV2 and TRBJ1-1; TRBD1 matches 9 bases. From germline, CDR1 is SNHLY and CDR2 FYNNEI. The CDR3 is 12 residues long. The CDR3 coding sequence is TGTGCTACACAGGGGGCGGGCACTGAAGCTTTCTTT. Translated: CATQGAGTEAFF.

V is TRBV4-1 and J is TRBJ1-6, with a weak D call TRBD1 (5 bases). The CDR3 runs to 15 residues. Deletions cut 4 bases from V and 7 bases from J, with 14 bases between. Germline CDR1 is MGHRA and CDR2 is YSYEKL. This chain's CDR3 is CASSLVEDKNSPLHF. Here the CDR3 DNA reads TGCGCCAGCAGCCTGGTCGAGGACAAAAATTCACCCCTCCACTTT.